The 7 T cell receptor beta chains listed next were all sequenced from one sample in a study of T cell repertoires in cytomegalovirus infection. TCRdb ran MiXCR on the reads and lists one entry per CDR3 protein. The data show approximately 100,000 distinct CDR3 sequences, around 22% seen once. The sequenced sample was CD8+ T cells from PBMCs. These receptors were taken from a human donor in good health (CMV status not recorded). Some clones in this sample may be carry-over from other donors' samples.

This clonotype has more than one count but fewer than ten. The chain joins TRBV6-2 or TRBV6-3 to TRBJ2-2; 11 bases map to TRBD2. The ends lost 6 bases at V and 0 bases at J; junction bases unmatched: 9. The CDR3 covers 18 residues. Germline V CDR1 and CDR2: MNHEY, SVGEGT. CDR3 amino acids: CASSGLLAGDTNTGELFF. The DNA for the CDR3 is TGTGCCAGCAGCGGACTACTAGCGGGAGATACGAACACCGGGGAGCTGTTTTTT.

This clonotype was observed many times. V is TRBV7-2 and J is TRBJ1-1; no firm D call. The V end lost 2 bases, the J end lost 4 bases, and 11 bases lay between the germline ends. This CDR3 is 14 amino acids long. Germline assignment: CDR1 SGHTA and CDR2 FQGNSA. CDR3 sequence reads: CASSLSRVGTEAFF. The CDR3 bases are TGTGCCAGCAGCTTATCTCGGGTGGGCACTGAAGCTTTCTTT.

This rearrangement joins TRBV28 to TRBJ2-1; 9 bases match TRBD1. The CDR3 length is 16 residues. The V and J ends lost 1 base and 8 bases, in that order; junction bases with no gene match: 9. In germline, CDR1 is MDHEN, CDR2 SYDVKM. The CDR3 nucleotides read TGTGCCAGCAGTTTATCGGGGACAGGGATCGCCGATGAGCAGTTCTTC. It translates to CASSLSGTGIADEQFF.

This clonotype was seen repeatedly, ten times or more. V usage is TRBV28 and J usage is TRBJ1-5, with TRBD1 matching 8 bases. The CDR3 spans 16 residues. Germline V gene sequence: CDR1 MDHEN, CDR2 SYDVKM. With V trimmed by 5 bases and J by 0 bases, 6 bases remained unmatched. The CDR3 region has the DNA TGTGCCAGCAGTATCACAGGGGGTAATAGCAATCAGCCCCAGCATTTT. Translated: CASSITGGNSNQPQHF.

This clonotype was found many times. V gene TRBV10-3 combines with J gene TRBJ2-5; the match to TRBD1 covers 8 bases. The CDR3 has 12 residues. Looked up from germline, CDR1 is ENHRY and CDR2 is SYGVKD. The V and J ends lost 10 bases and 2 bases, in that order; junction bases with no gene match: 3. CDR3: CATGQGQETQYF. CDR3 DNA sequence: TGTGCCACAGGACAGGGTCAAGAGACCCAGTACTTC.

The chain carries TRBV27 and TRBJ2-1; D is ambiguous. The ends were cut back, 6 bases at V and 1 base at J, with 13 bases in the middle. Germline V gene data show CDR1 as MNHEY and CDR2 as SMNVEV (reference sequence). The CDR3 contains 15 residues. The CDR3 DNA reads as TGTGCCAGCAGGATTACTATTAGATCCTACAATGAGCAGTTCTTC. Amino acid sequence: CASRITIRSYNEQFF.

This clonotype came up many times. The rearrangement uses TRBV11-2 and TRBJ2-1; D perhaps matches TRBD1 (5 bases). The CDR3 sequence is 17 residues long. Germline assignment: CDR1 SGHAT and CDR2 FQNNGV. V was clipped by 2 bases and J by 8 bases, with 22 bases between them. CDR3 DNA sequence: TGTGCCAGCAGCTTATTCCCCCGGCAGGGAAAGGGCTATGAGCAGTTCTTC. Translation gives CASSLFPRQGKGYEQFF.